This TCR beta chain emerged from a study of blood T cell repertoires in COVID-19 (TCRdb year 2020). About the study as a whole: Samples from collaborators originated in the United States, Italy and Spain and spanned both the acute and convalescent phases of COVID-19. The prospective study material was composed of cDNA or gDNA derived from T cells, B-cell-depleted T cells, or PBMCs. Deeply sampled blood TCRbeta repertoires from subjects exposed to, actively infected with, or recovered from COVID-19 were included in the dataset. A freely available public database, intended as a resource for researchers studying the immune response to SARS-CoV-2, is where the repertoires were released. The samples were drawn from the first 160 participants of the ongoing ImmuneRACE study and from over a thousand subjects provided by 6 global collaborators. A de-identified subject ID, COVID-19 status, age in years and sex were almost always included in the sample metadata. HLA class I and class II types, where available, came from metadata supplied by the sample provider rather than from assay-based typing. What the study reported, not specific to this receptor: Clinical and demographic metadata were provided uncurated, with the amount varying by source and participant.

The immunoSEQ Assay, a bias-controlled multiplex PCR, was used to amplify TCRbeta CDR3 regions from genomic DNA. For the original study's pipeline: Nucleated cell counts per sample were estimated from amplification of reference gene primers within the assay. Sequence reads were collapsed and filtered to measure the absolute abundance of every unique TCRbeta CDR3 rearrangement. Productive Simpson clonality was computed per sample as the square root of Simpson's diversity index over productive rearrangements. TCRdb carries this immuneACCESS record with in-frame sequences only. Its versions omit some clonotypes, under half of them owing to an unresolved V gene in the studies checked, with the rest unexplained. Clonal size and the V and J genes are those of that table, whereas D and trimming came from the DNA. Here the sample has around 12,000 clones; around nine tenths occur a single time. Of the sample, about 2.5% falls within the top ten clones.

Collaborating institutions collected whole blood in K2EDTA tubes following their own protocols. For TCRbeta analysis, collaborator samples were shipped as frozen whole blood, as isolated PBMCs, or as DNA extracted from either sample type. Concerning this clone itself: Its antigen is currently not known. No base qualities exist here, and no much larger clone lies one base off it.

From the cysteine up to the phenylalanine, the CDR3 has a length of 14 residues. The sequence is cut down to CDR3 DNA, 42 bases in frame from base 1. V is trimmed back by 0 bases and J by 8 bases, and the junction contains 4 bases that no gene match accounts for. The CDR1 and CDR2 encoded by the germline V gene are SGHRS and YFSETQ. The source of this sequence is a human donor in a cohort sampled during active COVID-19. The sequencing sample was made of peripheral blood. The chain is encoded by TRBV5-1 joined to TRBJ1-2, with 10 bases matching TRBD1. This receptor carries the CDR3 CASSLAGQGDGYTF. The nucleotides are TGCGCCAGCAGCTTGGCCGGACAGGGGGACGGCTACACCTTC.